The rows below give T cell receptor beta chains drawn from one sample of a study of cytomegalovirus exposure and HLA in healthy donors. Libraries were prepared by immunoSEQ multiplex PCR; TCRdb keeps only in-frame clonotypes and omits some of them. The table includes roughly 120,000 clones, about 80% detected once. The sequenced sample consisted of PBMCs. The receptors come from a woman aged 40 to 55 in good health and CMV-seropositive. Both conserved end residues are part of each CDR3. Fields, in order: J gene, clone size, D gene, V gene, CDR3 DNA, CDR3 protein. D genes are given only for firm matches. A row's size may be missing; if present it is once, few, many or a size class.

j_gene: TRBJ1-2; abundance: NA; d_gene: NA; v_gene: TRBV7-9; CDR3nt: TGTGCCAGCAGCTTAGCGAGGCCAGATGCTAACTATGGCTACACCTTC; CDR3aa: CASSLARPDANYGYTF
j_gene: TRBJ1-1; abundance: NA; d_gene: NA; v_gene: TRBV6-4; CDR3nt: TGTGCCAGCAGTTCAGGGTACATTGGAGGGACTGAAGCTTTCTTT; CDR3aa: CASSSGYIGGTEAFF
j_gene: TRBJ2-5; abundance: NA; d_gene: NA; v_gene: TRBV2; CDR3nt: TGTGCCAGCTTGCAGGACTATCAAGAGACCCAGTACTTC; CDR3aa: CASLQDYQETQYF
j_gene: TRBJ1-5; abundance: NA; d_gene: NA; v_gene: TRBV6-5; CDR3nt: TGTGCCAGCCTAAAGCACAGTGACAATCAGCCCCAGCATTTT; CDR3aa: CASLKHSDNQPQHF
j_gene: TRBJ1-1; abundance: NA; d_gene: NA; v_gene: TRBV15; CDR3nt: TGTGCCACCAGCAGAGTCGGTTACACTGAAGCTTTCTTT; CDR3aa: CATSRVGYTEAFF
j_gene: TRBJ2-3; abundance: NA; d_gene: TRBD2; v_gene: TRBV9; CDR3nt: TGTGCCAGCAGCGTAGGGACTAGCGGCACAGATACGCAGTATTTT; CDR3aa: CASSVGTSGTDTQYF
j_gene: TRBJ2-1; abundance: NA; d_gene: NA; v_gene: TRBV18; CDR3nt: TGTGCCAGCTCACCAACCCGGGAGAACTACAATGAGCAGTTCTTC; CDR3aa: CASSPTRENYNEQFF
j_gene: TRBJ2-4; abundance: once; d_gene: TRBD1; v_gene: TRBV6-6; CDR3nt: TGTGCCAGCAGTTACGTGGGACAGATAGCCAAAAACATTCAGTACTTC; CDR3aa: CASSYVGQIAKNIQYF
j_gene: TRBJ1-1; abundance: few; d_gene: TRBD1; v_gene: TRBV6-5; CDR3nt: TGTGCCAGCAGCCGTACGACAGGGGCGCACACTGAAGCTTTCTTT; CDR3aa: CASSRTTGAHTEAFF
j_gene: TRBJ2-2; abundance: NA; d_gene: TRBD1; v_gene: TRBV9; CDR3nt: TGTGCCAGCAGCGCCGGACAGGGAAGGACCGGGGAGCTGTTTTTT; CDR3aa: CASSAGQGRTGELFF
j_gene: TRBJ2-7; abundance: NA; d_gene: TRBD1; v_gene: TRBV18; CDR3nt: TGTGCCAGCTCAGCCAGACAGGGTGACGAGCAGTACTTC; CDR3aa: CASSARQGDEQYF
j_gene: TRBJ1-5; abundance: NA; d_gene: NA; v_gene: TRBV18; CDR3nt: TGTGCCAGCTCACCACAGACAAATCAGCCCCAGCATTTT; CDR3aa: CASSPQTNQPQHF
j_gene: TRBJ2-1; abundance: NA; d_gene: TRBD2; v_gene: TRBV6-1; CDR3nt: TGTGCCAGCAGTGTCATAGCGGGAAACAAATACAATGAGCAGTTCTTC; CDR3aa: CASSVIAGNKYNEQFF
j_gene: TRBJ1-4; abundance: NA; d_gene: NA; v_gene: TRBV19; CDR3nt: TGTGCCAGTAGCTTATCCCCTCGGGGTAATGAAAAACTGTTTTTT; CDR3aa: CASSLSPRGNEKLFF
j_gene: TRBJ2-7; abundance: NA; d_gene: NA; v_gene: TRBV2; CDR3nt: TGTGCCAGCACCGCCCGGACGACAGACGAGCAGTACTTC; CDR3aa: CASTARTTDEQYF
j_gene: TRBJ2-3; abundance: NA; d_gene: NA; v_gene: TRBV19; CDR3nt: TGTGCCAGTAGTTCAAACAGGGAGGGTACGCAGTATTTT; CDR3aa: CASSSNREGTQYF
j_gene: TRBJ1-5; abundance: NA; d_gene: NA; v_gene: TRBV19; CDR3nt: TGTGCCAGTAGTATAAGAGGTAGCAATCAGCCCCAGCATTTT; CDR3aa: CASSIRGSNQPQHF
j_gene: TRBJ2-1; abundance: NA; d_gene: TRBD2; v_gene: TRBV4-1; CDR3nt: TGCGCCAGCAGCCACCCTACCGGACTAGCTCTCAATGAGCAGTTCTTC; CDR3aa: CASSHPTGLALNEQFF
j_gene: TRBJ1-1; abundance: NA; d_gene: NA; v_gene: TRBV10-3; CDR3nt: TGTGCCATCAGTTCGGGCAGGGGATATGAAGCTTTCTTT; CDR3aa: CAISSGRGYEAFF
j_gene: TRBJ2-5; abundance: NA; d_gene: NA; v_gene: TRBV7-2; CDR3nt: TGTGCCAGCAGCTTAGTTAGGGGGACCCAGTACTTC; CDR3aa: CASSLVRGTQYF
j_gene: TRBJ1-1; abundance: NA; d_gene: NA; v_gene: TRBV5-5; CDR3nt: TGTGCCAGCAGGATGGTGTTCGGCAGGGTGAACACTGAAGCTTTCTTT; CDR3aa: CASRMVFGRVNTEAFF
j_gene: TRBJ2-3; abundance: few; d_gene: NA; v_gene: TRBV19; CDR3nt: TGTGCCAGTGCAGGTTGGGATACGCAGTATTTT; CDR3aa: CASAGWDTQYF
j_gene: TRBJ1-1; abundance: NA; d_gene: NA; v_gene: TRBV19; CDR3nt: TGTGCCAGTAGTCACCGGGCCAGGGCGTCCACTGAAGCTTTCTTT; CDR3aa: CASSHRARASTEAFF
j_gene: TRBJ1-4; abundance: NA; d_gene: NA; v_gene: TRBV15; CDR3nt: TGTGCCACCAGCAGGAGGACAGCATTGCGGGAAAAACTGTTTTTT; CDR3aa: CATSRRTALREKLFF
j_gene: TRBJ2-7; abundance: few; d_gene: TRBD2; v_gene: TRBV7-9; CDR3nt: TGTGCCAGCAGCTTAGTGCTAGCGGGACGCTACGAGCAGTACTTC; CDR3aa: CASSLVLAGRYEQYF
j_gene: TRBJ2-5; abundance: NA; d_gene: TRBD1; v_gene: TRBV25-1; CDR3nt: TGTGCCAGCAGTGACTTTAGGACAGGGGAAGAGACCCAGTACTTC; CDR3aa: CASSDFRTGEETQYF
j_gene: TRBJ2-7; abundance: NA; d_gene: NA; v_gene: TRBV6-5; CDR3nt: TGTGCCAGCAGTTACTCGAGGCACGACGAGCAGTACTTC; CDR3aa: CASSYSRHDEQYF
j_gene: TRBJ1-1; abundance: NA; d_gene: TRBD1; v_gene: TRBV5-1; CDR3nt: TGCGCCAGCAGCTCCTCCTCCGGGACAGCGAACACTGAAGCTTTCTTT; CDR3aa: CASSSSSGTANTEAFF
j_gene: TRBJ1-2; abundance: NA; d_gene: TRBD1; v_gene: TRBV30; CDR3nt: TGTGCCTGGAGTGTAGGACAGGTGGTCTATGGCTACACCTTC; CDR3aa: CAWSVGQVVYGYTF
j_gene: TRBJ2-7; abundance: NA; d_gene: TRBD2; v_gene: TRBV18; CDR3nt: TGTGCCAGCTCACCCCGATCTAGCGGGGGGGATCTATTCGTTTACTTC; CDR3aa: CASSPRSSGGDLFVYF
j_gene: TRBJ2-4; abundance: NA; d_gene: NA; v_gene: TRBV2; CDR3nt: TGTGCCAGCTCCCAGGCTCCTACTCAGTACTTC; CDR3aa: CASSQAPTQYF
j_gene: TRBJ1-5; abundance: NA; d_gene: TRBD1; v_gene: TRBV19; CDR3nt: TGTGCCAGTAGCATCTTCCCTAGACAGGGGTGGACCCAGATGGCTAGCAATCAGCCCCAGCATTTT; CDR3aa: CASSIFPRQGWTQMASNQPQHF
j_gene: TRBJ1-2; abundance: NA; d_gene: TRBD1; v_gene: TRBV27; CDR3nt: TGTGCCAGCAGTCCGACCGGGACAGGGGATGGCTACACCTTC; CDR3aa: CASSPTGTGDGYTF
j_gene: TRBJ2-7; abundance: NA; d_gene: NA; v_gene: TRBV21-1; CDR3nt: TGTGCCAGCACCGAAGTTGGGGGAGCGGGGGGCCACTCCTACGAGCAGTACTTC; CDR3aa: CASTEVGGAGGHSYEQYF
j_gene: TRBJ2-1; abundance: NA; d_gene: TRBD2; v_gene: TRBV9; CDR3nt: TGTGCCAGCAGCGATTGGACTAGCCATGGCAATGAGCAGTTCTTC; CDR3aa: CASSDWTSHGNEQFF
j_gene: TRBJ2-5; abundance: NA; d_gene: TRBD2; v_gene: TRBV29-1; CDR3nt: TGCAGCGTTGAAGATAAGGAAAAGAGGACTAGCGTTTCGGAGACCCAGTACTTC; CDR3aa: CSVEDKEKRTSVSETQYF
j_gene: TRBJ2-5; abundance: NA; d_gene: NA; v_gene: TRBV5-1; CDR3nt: TGCGCCAGCGCAGAGAGTGGAGGGGTCGAGACCCAGTACTTC; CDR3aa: CASAESGGVETQYF
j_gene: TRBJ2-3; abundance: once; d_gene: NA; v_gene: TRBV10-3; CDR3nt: TGTGCCATCAGTGGGACAGATGGTGATACGCAGTATTTT; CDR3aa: CAISGTDGDTQYF
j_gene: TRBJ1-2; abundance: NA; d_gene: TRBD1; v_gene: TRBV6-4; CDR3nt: TGTGCCAGCAGCCATGGGACAGAAATGGGCGGCTACACCTTC; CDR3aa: CASSHGTEMGGYTF
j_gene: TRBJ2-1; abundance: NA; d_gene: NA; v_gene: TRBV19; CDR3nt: TGTGCCAGTAGTCCGGTGGGCCGAGTTAACAATGAGCAGTTCTTC; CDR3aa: CASSPVGRVNNEQFF
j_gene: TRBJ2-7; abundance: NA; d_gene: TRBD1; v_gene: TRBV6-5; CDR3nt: TGTGCCAGCAGTTCAAACCCGGGACAGGGTAATGGGCAGTACTTC; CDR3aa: CASSSNPGQGNGQYF
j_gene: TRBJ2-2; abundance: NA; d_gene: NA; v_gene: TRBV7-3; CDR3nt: TGTGCCAGCAGCTCACAGCAAACCGGGGAGCTGTTTTTT; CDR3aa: CASSSQQTGELFF
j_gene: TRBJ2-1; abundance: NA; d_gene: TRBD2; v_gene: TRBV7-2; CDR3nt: TGTGCCAGTTCTACTAGCGGGCCGGGCGTAGGTGAGCAGTTCTTC; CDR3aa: CASSTSGPGVGEQFF